This T cell receptor (beta chain) appears in the sequencing data of a study of T cell responses to AZD1222 COVID-19 vaccine. The wider study: The study pooled second doses at about 4 or about 12 weeks.

The germline V gene encodes CDR1 LGHDT and CDR2 YNNKEL (reference sequence). The V and J ends lost 1 base and 3 bases, in that order; junction bases with no gene match: 6. This CDR3 is 15 amino acids long. On this clone: Its matching antigen is unknown.

TCRdb's table, derived via immunoSEQ multiplex PCR, lists solely in-frame clones and lacks some. The sample includes approximately 150,000 clones, approximately 88% of them seen just once. Study conclusions and caveats: Clonal diversity may have been underestimated in mostly white British donors. The study found Spike-specific TCR breadth and depth rose after two AZD1222 doses. Only after the peak T cell response were repertoires sampled.

This TCR came from an adult in good health. V and J are TRBV3-1 (or the pseudogene TRBV3-2) and TRBJ2-7, with 7 positions matching TRBD1. The sample consisted of peripheral blood, taken on day 0 of AZD1222 vaccination. The CDR3 DNA reads TGTGCCAGCAGCCAAGGTGAAGGGGGCGGCTACGAGCAGTACTTC. This translates into CASSQGEGGGYEQYF.